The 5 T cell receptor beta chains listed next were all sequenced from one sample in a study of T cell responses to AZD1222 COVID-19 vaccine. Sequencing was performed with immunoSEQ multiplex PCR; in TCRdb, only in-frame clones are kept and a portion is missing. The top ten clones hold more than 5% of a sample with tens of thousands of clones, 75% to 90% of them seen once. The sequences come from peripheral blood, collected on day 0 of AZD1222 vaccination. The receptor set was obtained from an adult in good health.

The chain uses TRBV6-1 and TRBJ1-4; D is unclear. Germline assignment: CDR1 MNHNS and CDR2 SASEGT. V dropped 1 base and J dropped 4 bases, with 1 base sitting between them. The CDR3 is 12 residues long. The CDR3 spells CASSEVNEKLFF. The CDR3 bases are TGTGCCAGCAGTGAAGTTAATGAAAAACTGTTTTTT.

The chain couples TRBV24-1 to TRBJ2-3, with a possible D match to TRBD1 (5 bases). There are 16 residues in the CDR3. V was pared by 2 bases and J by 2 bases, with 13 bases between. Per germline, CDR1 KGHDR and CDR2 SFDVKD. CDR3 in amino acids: CATSDSRQGYTDTQYF. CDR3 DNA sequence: TGTGCCACCAGTGATTCCCGGCAGGGATACACAGATACGCAGTATTTT.

This CDR3 is CASSQHGGVGYTF. The CDR3, as DNA: TGTGCCAGCAGCCAACATGGGGGGGTAGGCTACACCTTC. The chain recombines TRBV3-1 (or the pseudogene TRBV3-2) with TRBJ1-2, with TRBD1 as a possible D gene (5 bases). This CDR3 region has 13 residues. V lost 2 bases, J lost 8 bases, and 12 bases lay in between. CDR1 is LGHDT and CDR2 is YNNKEL in the germline V gene (reference sequence).

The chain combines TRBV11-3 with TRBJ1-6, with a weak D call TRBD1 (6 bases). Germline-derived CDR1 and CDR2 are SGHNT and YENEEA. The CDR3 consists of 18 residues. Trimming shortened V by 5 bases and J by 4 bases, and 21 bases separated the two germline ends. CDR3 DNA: TGTGCCAGCAGCCGAGGACAGAGCTTCCCCACTTATAATTCACCCCTCCACTTT. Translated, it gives CASSRGQSFPTYNSPLHF.

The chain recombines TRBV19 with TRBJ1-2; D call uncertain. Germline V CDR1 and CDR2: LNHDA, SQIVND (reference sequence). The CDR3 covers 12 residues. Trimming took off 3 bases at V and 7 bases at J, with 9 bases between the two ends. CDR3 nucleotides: TGTGCCAGTAGTATTTTGGGTTCTGGCTACACCTTC. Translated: CASSILGSGYTF.